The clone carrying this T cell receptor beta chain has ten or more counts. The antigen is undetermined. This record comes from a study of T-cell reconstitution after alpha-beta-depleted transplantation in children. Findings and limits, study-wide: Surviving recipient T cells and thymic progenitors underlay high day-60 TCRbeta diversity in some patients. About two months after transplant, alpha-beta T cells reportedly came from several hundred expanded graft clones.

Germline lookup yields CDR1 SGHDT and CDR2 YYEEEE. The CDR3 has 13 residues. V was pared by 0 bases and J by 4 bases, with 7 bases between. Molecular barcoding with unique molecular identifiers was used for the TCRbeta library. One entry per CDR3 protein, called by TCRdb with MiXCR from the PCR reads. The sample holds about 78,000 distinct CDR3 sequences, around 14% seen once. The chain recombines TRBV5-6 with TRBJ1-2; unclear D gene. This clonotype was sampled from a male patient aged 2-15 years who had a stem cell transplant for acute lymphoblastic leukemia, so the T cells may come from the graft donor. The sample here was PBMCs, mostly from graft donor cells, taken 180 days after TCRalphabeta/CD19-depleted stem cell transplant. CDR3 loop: CASSLGSAYGYTF. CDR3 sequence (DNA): TGTGCCAGCAGCTTGGGATCGGCCTATGGCTACACCTTC.